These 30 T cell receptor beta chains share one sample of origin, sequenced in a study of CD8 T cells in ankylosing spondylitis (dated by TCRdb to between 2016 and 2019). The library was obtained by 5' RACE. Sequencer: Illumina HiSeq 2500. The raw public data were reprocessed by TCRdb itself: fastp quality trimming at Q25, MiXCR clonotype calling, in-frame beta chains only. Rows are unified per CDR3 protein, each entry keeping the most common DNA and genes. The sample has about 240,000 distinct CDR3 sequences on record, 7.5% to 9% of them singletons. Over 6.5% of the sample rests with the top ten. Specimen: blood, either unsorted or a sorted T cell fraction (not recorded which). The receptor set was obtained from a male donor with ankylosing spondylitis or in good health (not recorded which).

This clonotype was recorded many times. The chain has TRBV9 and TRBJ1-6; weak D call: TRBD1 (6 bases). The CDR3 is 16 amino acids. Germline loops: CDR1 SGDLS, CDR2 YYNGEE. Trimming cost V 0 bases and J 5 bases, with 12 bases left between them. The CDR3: CASSVDTGSNNSPLHF. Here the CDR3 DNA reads TGTGCCAGCAGCGTAGATACAGGGTCAAATAATTCACCCCTCCACTTT.

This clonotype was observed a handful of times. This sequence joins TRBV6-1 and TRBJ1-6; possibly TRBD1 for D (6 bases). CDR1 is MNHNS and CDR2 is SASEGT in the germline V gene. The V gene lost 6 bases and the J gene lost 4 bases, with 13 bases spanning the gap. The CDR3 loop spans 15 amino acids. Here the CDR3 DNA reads TGTGCCAGCAGCCTCCTAGGGGGATATAATTCACCCCTCCACTTT. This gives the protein CASSLLGGYNSPLHF.

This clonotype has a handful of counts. CDR3 loop: CASSSQGGSLLNSGANVLTF. The DNA for the CDR3 is TGCGCCAGCAGCTCCCAGGGGGGGAGCCTATTAAACTCTGGGGCCAACGTCCTGACTTTC. The chain combines TRBV5-1 with TRBJ2-6, with D perhaps matching TRBD1 or TRBD2 (7 bases each). Trimming pared 3 bases from V and 0 bases from J, leaving 22 bases between. This CDR3 spans 20 amino acids. The germline CDR1 and CDR2 sequences are SGHRS and YFSETQ.

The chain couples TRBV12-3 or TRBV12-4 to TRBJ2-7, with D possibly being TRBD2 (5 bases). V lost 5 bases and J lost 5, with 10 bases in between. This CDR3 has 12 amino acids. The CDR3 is CASSRGTHEQYF. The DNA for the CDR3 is TGTGCCAGCAGTCGGGGTACCCACGAGCAGTACTTC.

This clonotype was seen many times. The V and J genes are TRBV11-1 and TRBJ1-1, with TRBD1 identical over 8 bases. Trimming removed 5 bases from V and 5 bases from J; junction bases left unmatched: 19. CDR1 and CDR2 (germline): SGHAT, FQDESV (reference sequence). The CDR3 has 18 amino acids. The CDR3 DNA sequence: TGTGCCAGCAGCGGCCGACTGGGGGCGGACAGGGAGAAAACTGAAGCTTTCTTT. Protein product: CASSGRLGADREKTEAFF.

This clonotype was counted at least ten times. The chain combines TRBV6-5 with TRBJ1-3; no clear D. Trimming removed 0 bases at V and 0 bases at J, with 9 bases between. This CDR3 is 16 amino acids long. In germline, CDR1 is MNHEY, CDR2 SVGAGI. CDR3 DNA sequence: TGTGCCAGCAGTTACTCTAAAGGGCTCTCTGGAAACACCATATATTTT. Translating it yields CASSYSKGLSGNTIYF.

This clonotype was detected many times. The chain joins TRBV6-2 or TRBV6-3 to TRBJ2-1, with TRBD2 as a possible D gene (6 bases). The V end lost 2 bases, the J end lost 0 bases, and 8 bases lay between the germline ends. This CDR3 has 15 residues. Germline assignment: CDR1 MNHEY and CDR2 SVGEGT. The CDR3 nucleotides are TGTGCCAGCAGTTACCCGGGGGTCTCCTACAATGAGCAGTTCTTC. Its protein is CASSYPGVSYNEQFF.

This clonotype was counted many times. The CDR3 sequence: CSARVQGPNYGYTF. The DNA for the CDR3 is TGCAGTGCTAGAGTTCAGGGGCCTAACTATGGCTACACCTTC. The rearrangement uses TRBV20-1 and TRBJ1-2; the D gene is possibly TRBD1 (6 bases). The germline V gene encodes CDR1 DFQATT and CDR2 SNEGSKA (reference sequence). V was pared by 1 base and J by 0 bases, with 9 bases between. The CDR3 sequence is 14 residues long.

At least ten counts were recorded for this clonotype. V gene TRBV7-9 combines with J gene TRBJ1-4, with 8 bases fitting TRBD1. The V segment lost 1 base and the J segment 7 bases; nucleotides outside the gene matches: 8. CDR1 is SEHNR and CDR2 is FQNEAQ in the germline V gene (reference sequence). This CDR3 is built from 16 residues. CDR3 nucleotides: TGTGCCAGCAGCTTAGTTCAGGGGGCGATGATTGAAAAACTGTTTTTT. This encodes CASSLVQGAMIEKLFF.

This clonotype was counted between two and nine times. The CDR3 here is CSAGLLQSSYNEQFF. The CDR3 bases are TGCAGTGCAGGACTCCTACAGAGCTCCTACAATGAGCAGTTCTTC. The genes are TRBV20-1 and TRBJ2-1, with D possibly being TRBD2 (5 bases). The CDR3 totals 15 residues. Germline V lookup: CDR1 DFQATT, CDR2 SNEGSKA (reference sequence). Trimming took 6 bases from V and 0 from J, leaving 15 bases between them.

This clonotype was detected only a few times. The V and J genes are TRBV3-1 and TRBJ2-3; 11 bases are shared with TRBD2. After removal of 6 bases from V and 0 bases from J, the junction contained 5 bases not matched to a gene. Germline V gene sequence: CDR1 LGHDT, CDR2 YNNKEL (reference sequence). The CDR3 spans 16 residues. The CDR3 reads CASSFGLAGSTDTQYF. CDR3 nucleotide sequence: TGTGCCAGCAGTTTCGGACTAGCGGGTAGCACAGATACGCAGTATTTT.

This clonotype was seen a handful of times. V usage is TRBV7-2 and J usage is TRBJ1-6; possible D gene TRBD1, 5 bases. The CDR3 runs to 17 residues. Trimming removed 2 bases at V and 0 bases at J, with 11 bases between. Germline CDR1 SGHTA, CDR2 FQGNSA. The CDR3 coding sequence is TGTGCCAGCAGCTTAATCGGGGCCAGCTCCTATAATTCACCCCTCCACTTT. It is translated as CASSLIGASSYNSPLHF.

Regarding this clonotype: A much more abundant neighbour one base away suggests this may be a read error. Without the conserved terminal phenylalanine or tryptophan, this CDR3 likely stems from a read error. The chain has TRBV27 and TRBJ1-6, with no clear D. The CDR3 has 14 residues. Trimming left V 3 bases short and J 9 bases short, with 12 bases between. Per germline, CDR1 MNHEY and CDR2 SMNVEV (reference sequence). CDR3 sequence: CASSLRALSSPLHS. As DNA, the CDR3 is TGTGCCAGCAGTTTGCGGGCCCTAAGTTCACCCCTCCACTCT.

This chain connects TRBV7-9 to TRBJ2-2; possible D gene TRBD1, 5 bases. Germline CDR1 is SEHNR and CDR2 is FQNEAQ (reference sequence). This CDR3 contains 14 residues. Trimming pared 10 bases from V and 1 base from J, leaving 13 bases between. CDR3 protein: CATADKVNTGELFF. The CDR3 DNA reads TGTGCCACCGCGGACAAAGTGAACACCGGGGAGCTGTTTTTT.

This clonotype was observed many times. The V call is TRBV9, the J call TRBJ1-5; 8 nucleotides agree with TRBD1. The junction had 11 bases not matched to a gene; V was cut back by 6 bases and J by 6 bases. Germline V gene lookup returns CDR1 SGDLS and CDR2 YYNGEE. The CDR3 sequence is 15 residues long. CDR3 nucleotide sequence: TGTGCCAGCACCTCGACAGGGGATTATGGTCAGCCCCAGCATTTT. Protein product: CASTSTGDYGQPQHF.

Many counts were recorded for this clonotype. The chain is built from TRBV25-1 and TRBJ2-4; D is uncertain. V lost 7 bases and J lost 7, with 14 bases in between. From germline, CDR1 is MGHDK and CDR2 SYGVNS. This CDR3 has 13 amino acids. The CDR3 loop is CASTDGVGNIQYF. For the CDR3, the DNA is TGTGCCAGCACAGATGGGGTGGGGAACATTCAGTACTTC.

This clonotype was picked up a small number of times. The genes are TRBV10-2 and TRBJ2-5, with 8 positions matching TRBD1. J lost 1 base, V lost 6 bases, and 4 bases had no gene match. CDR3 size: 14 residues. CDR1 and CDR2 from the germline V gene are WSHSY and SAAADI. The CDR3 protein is CASSWTGPQETQYF. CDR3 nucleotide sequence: TGCGCCAGCAGCTGGACAGGGCCCCAAGAGACCCAGTACTTC.

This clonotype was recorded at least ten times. Here the CDR3 DNA reads TGCGCCAGCCGAGGAGGACAGGGCTACACCGGGGAGCTGTTTTTT. It yields the protein CASRGGQGYTGELFF. The chain links TRBV5-1 to TRBJ2-2, with TRBD1 matching over 8 bases. The germline CDR1 and CDR2 sequences are SGHRS and YFSETQ. V gave up 7 bases and J gave up 3 bases; unmatched junction bases: 8. There are 15 residues in the CDR3.

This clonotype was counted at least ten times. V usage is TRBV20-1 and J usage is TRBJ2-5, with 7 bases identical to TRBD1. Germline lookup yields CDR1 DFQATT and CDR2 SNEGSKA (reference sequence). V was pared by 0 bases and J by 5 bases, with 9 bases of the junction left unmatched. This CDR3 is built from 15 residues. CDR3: CSARDRTGYVETQYF. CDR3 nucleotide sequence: TGCAGTGCTAGAGACCGGACAGGCTATGTGGAGACCCAGTACTTC.

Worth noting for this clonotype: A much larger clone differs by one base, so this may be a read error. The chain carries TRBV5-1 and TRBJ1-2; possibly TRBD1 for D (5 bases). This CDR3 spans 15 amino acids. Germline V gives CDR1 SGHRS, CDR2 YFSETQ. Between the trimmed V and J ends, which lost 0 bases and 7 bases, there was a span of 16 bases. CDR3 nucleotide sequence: TGCGCCAGCAGCTTGGGCAGGGACGGATTCTTTGGCTACACCTTC. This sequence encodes CASSLGRDGFFGYTF.

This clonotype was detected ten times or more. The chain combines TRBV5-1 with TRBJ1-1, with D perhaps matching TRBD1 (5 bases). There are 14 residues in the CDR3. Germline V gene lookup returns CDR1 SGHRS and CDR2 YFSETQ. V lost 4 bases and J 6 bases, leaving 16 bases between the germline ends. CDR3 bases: TGCGCCAGCAGCCGGGGGGGGGAGGCATCTGAAGCTTTCTTT. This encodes CASSRGGEASEAFF. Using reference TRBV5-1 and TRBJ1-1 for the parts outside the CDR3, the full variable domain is KAGVTQTPRYLIKTRGQQVTLSCSPISGHRSVSWYQQTPGQGLQFLFEYFSETQRNKGNFPGRFSGRQFSNSRSEMNVSTLELGDSALYLCASSRGGEASEAFFGQGTRLTVV.

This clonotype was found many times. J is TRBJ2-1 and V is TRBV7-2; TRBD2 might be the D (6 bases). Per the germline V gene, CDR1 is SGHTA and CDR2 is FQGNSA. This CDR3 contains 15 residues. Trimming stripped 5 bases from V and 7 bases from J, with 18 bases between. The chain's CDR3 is CASSPSGLEVNEQFF. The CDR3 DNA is TGTGCCAGCAGCCCTTCGGGACTGGAAGTTAATGAGCAGTTCTTC.

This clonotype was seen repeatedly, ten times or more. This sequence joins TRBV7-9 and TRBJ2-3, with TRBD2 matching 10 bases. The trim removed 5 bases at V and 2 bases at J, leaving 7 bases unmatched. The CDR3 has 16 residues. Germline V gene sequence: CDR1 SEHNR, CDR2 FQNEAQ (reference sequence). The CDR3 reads CASSPSGLAYTDTQYF. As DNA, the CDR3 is TGTGCCAGCAGCCCATCGGGACTAGCGTACACAGATACGCAGTATTTT.

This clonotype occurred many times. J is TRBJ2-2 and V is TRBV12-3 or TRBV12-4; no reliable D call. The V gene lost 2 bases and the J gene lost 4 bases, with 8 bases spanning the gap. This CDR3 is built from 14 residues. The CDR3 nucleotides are TGTGCCAGCAGTTTACAGGCCGGCACCGGGGAGCTGTTTTTT. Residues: CASSLQAGTGELFF.

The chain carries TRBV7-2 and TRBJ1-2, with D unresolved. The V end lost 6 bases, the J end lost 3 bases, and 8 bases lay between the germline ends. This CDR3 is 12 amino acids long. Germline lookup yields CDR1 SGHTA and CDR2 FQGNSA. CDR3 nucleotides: TGTGCCAGCAGACCGGCCGACTATGGCTACACCTTC. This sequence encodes CASRPADYGYTF.

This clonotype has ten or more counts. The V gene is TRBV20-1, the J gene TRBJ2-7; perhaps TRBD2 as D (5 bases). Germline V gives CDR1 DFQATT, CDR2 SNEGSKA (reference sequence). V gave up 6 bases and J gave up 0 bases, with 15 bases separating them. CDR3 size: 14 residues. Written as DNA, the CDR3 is TGCAGTGCCCTGAGAGGAGCGGCCTCCTACGAGCAGTACTTC. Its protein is CSALRGAASYEQYF.

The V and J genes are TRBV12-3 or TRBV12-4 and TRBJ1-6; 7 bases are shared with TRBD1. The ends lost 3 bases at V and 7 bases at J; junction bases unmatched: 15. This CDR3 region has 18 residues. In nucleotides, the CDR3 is TGTGCCAGCAGTTTTCGGGGACAGACAACCGCTGGGAATTCACCCCTCCACTTT. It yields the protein CASSFRGQTTAGNSPLHF.

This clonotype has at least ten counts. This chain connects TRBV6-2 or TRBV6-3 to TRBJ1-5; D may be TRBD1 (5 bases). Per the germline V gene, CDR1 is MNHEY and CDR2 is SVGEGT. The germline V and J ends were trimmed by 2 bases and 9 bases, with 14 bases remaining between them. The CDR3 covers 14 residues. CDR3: CASSYLGSGTPQHF. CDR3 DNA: TGTGCCAGCAGTTACCTAGGTTCTGGGACGCCCCAGCATTTT.

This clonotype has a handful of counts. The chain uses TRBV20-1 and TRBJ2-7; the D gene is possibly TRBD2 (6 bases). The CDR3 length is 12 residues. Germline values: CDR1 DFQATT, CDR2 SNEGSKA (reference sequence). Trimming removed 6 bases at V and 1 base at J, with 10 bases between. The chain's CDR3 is CSAREDSYEQYF. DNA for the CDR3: TGCAGTGCCAGGGAGGATTCCTACGAGCAGTACTTC.

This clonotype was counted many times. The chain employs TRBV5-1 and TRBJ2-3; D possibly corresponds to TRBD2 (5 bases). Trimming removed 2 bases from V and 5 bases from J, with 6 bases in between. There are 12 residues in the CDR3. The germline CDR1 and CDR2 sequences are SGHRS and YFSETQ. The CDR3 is CASSFGLDTQYF. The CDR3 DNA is TGCGCCAGCAGCTTCGGACTAGATACGCAGTATTTT.